This T cell receptor (beta chain) is from a study of early T cells in non-severe SARS-CoV-2 infection. In its sample, this clonotype was seen many times. From the 5' RACE reads, TCRdb called clonotypes with MiXCR, one entry per CDR3 protein. The table includes 20,000 to 30,000 distinct CDR3 sequences, 4% to 5% detected once. This CDR3 has 14 amino acids. CDR1 is SGHTA and CDR2 is FQGNSA in the germline V gene. The germline V and J ends were trimmed by 5 bases and 5 bases, with 15 bases remaining between them. This receptor was identified in an adult who was a healthcare worker with PCR-confirmed SARS-CoV-2 infection or an uninfected control (not recorded which). The sample taken for sequencing was whole blood. V and J are TRBV7-2 and TRBJ2-5, with no clear D. The CDR3 nucleotides read TGTGCCAGCAGCCCCGGGTACTCCAGGGAGACCCAGTACTTC. Amino acids: CASSPGYSRETQYF.